Listed below are T cell receptor beta chains from one sample, sequenced in a study of T cell responses to AZD1222 COVID-19 vaccine. Method: immunoSEQ multiplex PCR; TCRdb's copy keeps in-frame clones and lacks some. The table shows over 100,000 clones, with about 85% occurring only once. The material was peripheral blood, obtained on day 0 of AZD1222 vaccination. The receptor set was obtained from an adult in good health. The conserved cysteine and the conserved F or W are not part of the CDR3 here. A D gene is named only where the DNA matches it firmly.

d_call j_call v_call cdr3_aa
- TRBJ1-2 TRBV6-5 ASSYQGNYGYT
TRBD2 TRBJ2-2 TRBV19 ASSISAGGYTGELF
TRBD1 TRBJ1-2 TRBV5-5 ASSPGQLGYT
TRBD1 TRBJ1-2 TRBV7-2 ASSSHGQGIGYT
TRBD2 TRBJ2-2 TRBV5-1 ASSLASGLNTGELF
- TRBJ2-7 TRBV5-1 ASSLFLPTKPNEQY
TRBD1 TRBJ2-2 TRBV2 ASWGQGAGELF
- TRBJ2-3 TRBV7-9 ASSSSLGDTQY
- TRBJ2-3 TRBV10-3 ASAGITSTDTQY
TRBD2 TRBJ2-1 TRBV14 ASSQEVMAGGFNEQF
- TRBJ2-7 TRBV30 AWSDNRREQY
- TRBJ1-2 TRBV19 ASSMRREPFPDT
- TRBJ1-2 TRBV29-1 SVVVLRAYT
TRBD2 TRBJ2-5 TRBV5-1 ASSLSGVQETQY
TRBD1 TRBJ2-3 TRBV27 ASSPQGFTDTQY
- TRBJ1-4 TRBV3-1/TRBV3-2 ASSTASGSEDEKLF
- TRBJ2-3 TRBV4-3 ASSQERGFAGHTDTQY
TRBD2 TRBJ2-3 TRBV5-5 ASSLGSNGGATDTQY
- TRBJ1-2 TRBV30 AWSVPLDNGYSNYGYT
TRBD1 TRBJ2-7 TRBV10-3 AIKNSDRWYEQY
- TRBJ1-4 TRBV6-5 ASSYSSNGYNEKLF
- TRBJ2-1 TRBV29-1 SVEEGGQYNEQF
- TRBJ1-1 TRBV28 ASRAFGVGAEAF
- TRBJ2-6 TRBV5-1 ATGDSGANVLT
TRBD1 TRBJ2-1 TRBV4-2 ASSQDPAQGANEQF
- TRBJ1-1 TRBV19 ASSIFFSGSNTEAF
- TRBJ2-5 TRBV21-1 ASSTRERTSGGGQETQY
- TRBJ2-5 TRBV19 ASSIVVYQETQY
- TRBJ1-1 TRBV7-2 ASSPPGENTEAF
TRBD1 TRBJ2-1 TRBV7-2 ASRWTGRNEQF
TRBD2 TRBJ2-2 TRBV6-5 ASSKLAGTGELF
- TRBJ2-7 TRBV27 ASSLVDSSYEQY
TRBD1 TRBJ1-2 TRBV7-9 ASSARQGVWGYT
- TRBJ2-1 TRBV11-2 ASSLDAYSYNEQF
- TRBJ2-7 TRBV28 ASSPGSDEQY
TRBD1 TRBJ1-2 TRBV2 ASIRGTGELYGYT
TRBD2 TRBJ2-3 TRBV5-4 ASSQTSGSDTQY
TRBD1 TRBJ2-7 TRBV18 ASSLGQGVGEQY
- TRBJ2-5 TRBV7-3 ASSLAGRDSQETQY
TRBD1 TRBJ1-1 TRBV5-1 ASSTGTGKGEAF
- TRBJ2-7 TRBV4-1 ASSQDRSYEQY
- TRBJ1-5 TRBV19 ASSTPADSTRGDNQPQH
TRBD1 TRBJ1-2 TRBV19 ASSMRDRVYGYT
TRBD2 TRBJ2-7 TRBV6-2/TRBV6-3 ASSYSGTSGYEQY
TRBD1 TRBJ2-7 TRBV19 ASRAGTGAIYEQY
TRBD2 TRBJ2-3 TRBV5-1 ASSSGLVGADTQY
- TRBJ1-6 TRBV6-5 ASSPAGGNSPLH
- TRBJ2-7 TRBV19 ASSKRDRYYEQY
TRBD2 TRBJ2-6 TRBV11-2 ASSALGGGDSGANVLT
TRBD1 TRBJ1-4 TRBV6-4 ASGSGTGMEKLF
- TRBJ1-1 TRBV7-9 ASSVGQNTEAF
- TRBJ2-3 TRBV4-3 ASSQDLGQNTDTQY
- TRBJ1-5 TRBV6-5 ASTLYRYDQPQH
TRBD2 TRBJ2-5 TRBV27 ASSYQLAGGETQY
- TRBJ1-2 TRBV6-6 ASSFRDTYGYT